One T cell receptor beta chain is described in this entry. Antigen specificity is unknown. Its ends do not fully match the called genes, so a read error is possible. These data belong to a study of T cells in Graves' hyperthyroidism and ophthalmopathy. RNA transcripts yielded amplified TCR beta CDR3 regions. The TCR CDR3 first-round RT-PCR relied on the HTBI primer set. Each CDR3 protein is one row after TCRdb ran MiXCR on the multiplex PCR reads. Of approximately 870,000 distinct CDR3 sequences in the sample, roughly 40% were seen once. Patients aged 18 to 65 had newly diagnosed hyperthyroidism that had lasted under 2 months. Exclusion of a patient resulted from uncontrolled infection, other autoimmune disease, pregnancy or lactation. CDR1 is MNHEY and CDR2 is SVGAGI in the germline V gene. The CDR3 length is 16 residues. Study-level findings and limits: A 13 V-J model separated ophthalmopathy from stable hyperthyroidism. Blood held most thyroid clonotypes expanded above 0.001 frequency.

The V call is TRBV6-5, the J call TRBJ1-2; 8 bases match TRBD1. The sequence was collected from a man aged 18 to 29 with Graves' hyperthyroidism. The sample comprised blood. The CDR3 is CASSLAPGQGPYGYTF. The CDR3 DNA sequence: TGCGCCAGCAGCTTGGCCCCAGGACAGGGACCCTATGGCTACACCTTC.